The sequence of this T cell receptor beta chain was determined in a study of T cells in Graves' hyperthyroidism and ophthalmopathy. Diagnosis relied on clinical symptoms, serum thyroxine and TRAb, thyroid ultrasound and orbital computed tomography. Researchers took RNA transcripts and amplified the TCR beta CDR3 regions from them. HTBI primers drove first-round RT-PCR of the TCR CDR3. From the multiplex PCR reads, TCRdb called clonotypes with MiXCR, one entry per CDR3 protein. In the table there are 450,000 to 700,000 distinct CDR3 sequences, about 43% of which are singletons. Germline lookup yields CDR1 LNHDA and CDR2 SQIVND (reference sequence). The CDR3 is 17 amino acids. With 3 bases clipped from V and 0 bases from J, the junction kept 7 bases outside the gene matches.

The J gene is TRBJ1-5, the V gene TRBV19, with 8 positions matching TRBD1. Sequencing was carried out using peripheral blood or thyroid tissue (not recorded which). This receptor was taken from an adult woman with Graves' disease, either hyperthyroidism or ophthalmopathy (not recorded which). The CDR3 sequence: CASSISRQGYSNQPQHF. The CDR3 DNA reads as TGTGCCAGTAGTATTTCTCGACAGGGGTATAGCAATCAGCCCCAGCATTTT.